Listed here are 14 T cell receptor beta chains from one sample, sequenced in a study of blood T cell repertoires in COVID-19. Some clones are missing from TCRdb's copy, which holds only in-frame ones; the method was immunoSEQ multiplex PCR. The repertoire has under 350,000 clones, about nine tenths of them found once; the top ten carry about 2.4%. The sample taken for sequencing was PBMCs or T cells enriched from blood (not recorded which). These receptors were obtained from a man aged 60 to 75 who had recovered from COVID-19.

The chain links TRBV7-3 to TRBJ2-1; 10 bases fit TRBD2. The CDR3 has 15 residues. Germline V gene sequence: CDR1 SGHTA, CDR2 FQGTGA. The trim removed 2 bases at V and 6 bases at J, leaving 4 bases unmatched. Here the CDR3 DNA reads TGTGCCAGCAGCTTACTAGCGGGAGTTGGCAATGAGCAGTTCTTC. This sequence encodes CASSLLAGVGNEQFF. Drawing the rest from reference TRBV7-3 and TRBJ2-1, the complete variable domain is GAGVSQTPSNKVTEKGKYVELRCDPISGHTALYWYRQSLGQGPEFLIYFQGTGAADDSGLPNDRFFAVRPEGSVSTLKIQRTERGDSAVYLCASSLLAGVGNEQFFGPGTRLTVL.

The V call is TRBV14, the J call TRBJ2-1; 10 bases fit TRBD2. The V and J ends lost 5 bases and 5 bases, in that order; junction bases with no gene match: 9. The CDR3 has 16 amino acids. Germline lookup yields CDR1 SGHDN and CDR2 FVKESK. The CDR3 reads CASSDNQLAGNNEQFF. The CDR3 coding sequence is TGTGCCAGCAGCGACAATCAACTAGCGGGGAACAATGAGCAGTTCTTC. The whole variable domain, filled in from reference TRBV14 and TRBJ2-1, reads EAGVTQFPSHSVIEKGQTVTLRCDPISGHDNLYWYRRVMGKEIKFLLHFVKESKQDESGMPNNRFLAERTGGTYSTLKVQPAELEDSGVYFCASSDNQLAGNNEQFFGPGTRLTVL.

This clone was found a few times. J is TRBJ2-2 and V is TRBV27, with 7 bases that match TRBD1. The germline gives CDR1 MNHEY, CDR2 SMNVEV (reference sequence). The CDR3 consists of 13 residues. The V segment lost 4 bases and the J segment 6 bases; nucleotides outside the gene matches: 2. The DNA of the CDR3 is TGTGCCAGCAGTTGGGACAGCGCCGGGGAGCTGTTTTTT. Its translation: CASSWDSAGELFF.

V usage is TRBV24-1 and J usage is TRBJ1-2, with 10 bases that match TRBD1. Germline loops: CDR1 KGHDR, CDR2 SFDVKD. The CDR3 extends over 15 amino acids. The V and J ends lost 4 bases and 5 bases, in that order; junction bases with no gene match: 6. The CDR3 bases are TGTGCCACCAGTGAAGGGACAGGGGCGGGGTATGGCTACACCTTC. Amino acid sequence: CATSEGTGAGYGYTF.

V is TRBV18 and J is TRBJ1-3; D remains ambiguous. CDR1 is KGHSH, CDR2 LQKENI, per germline. Trimming took 8 bases from V and 0 from J, leaving 11 bases between them. The CDR3 has 14 residues. CDR3 in DNA: TGTGCCAGCCACTCCGGGGTCTCTGGAAACACCATATATTTT. This codes for CASHSGVSGNTIYF.

The rearrangement joins TRBV10-3 to TRBJ2-7; D unclear. The germline CDR1 and CDR2 sequences are ENHRY and SYGVKD. The CDR3 is made up of 15 amino acids. The V end was cut by 2 bases, the J end by 0 bases, with 11 bases between. The CDR3 spells CAISETRKSSYEQYF. The CDR3 region has the DNA TGTGCCATCAGTGAGACCAGGAAAAGCTCCTACGAGCAGTACTTC.

The chain joins TRBV28 to TRBJ2-4, with no clear D. The ends were cut back, 2 bases at V and 6 bases at J, with 5 bases in the middle. Germline V gives CDR1 MDHEN, CDR2 SYDVKM. The CDR3 covers 12 residues. The CDR3 sequence: CASSLRLNIQYF. CDR3 bases: TGTGCCAGCAGTTTACGGTTAAACATTCAGTACTTC.

The chain employs TRBV7-9 and TRBJ1-5; 7 nucleotides match TRBD1. V lost 2 bases to trimming and J lost 0 bases; unmatched junction nucleotides: 1. Germline loops: CDR1 SEHNR, CDR2 FQNEAQ (reference sequence). The CDR3 contains 15 residues. DNA of the CDR3: TGTGCCAGCAGCTTACAGGGGGATAGCAATCAGCCCCAGCATTTT. Protein sequence: CASSLQGDSNQPQHF.

The rearrangement links TRBV18 to TRBJ2-2, with D uncertain. The CDR3 runs to 16 residues. Germline V gene lookup returns CDR1 KGHSH and CDR2 LQKENI. Trimming stripped 3 bases from V and 0 bases from J, with 11 bases between. In DNA form, the CDR3 reads TGTGCCAGCTCACCGGTTGCAGAGGCGAACACCGGGGAGCTGTTTTTT. Translation: CASSPVAEANTGELFF.

The rearrangement uses TRBV6-1 and TRBJ1-2, with D perhaps TRBD1 (6 bases). The CDR3 loop spans 14 amino acids. Per the germline V gene, CDR1 is MNHNS and CDR2 is SASEGT. Trimming removed 1 base from V and 3 bases from J, with 9 bases in between. This CDR3 is CASSEDGQYYGYTF. The CDR3 DNA reads as TGTGCCAGCAGTGAAGACGGACAGTACTATGGCTACACCTTC.

The chain couples TRBV10-3 to TRBJ2-3, with TRBD2 matching over 10 bases. This CDR3 spans 17 amino acids. Trimming took 2 bases from V and 1 from J; bases not matched to a gene: 6. Germline V lookup: CDR1 ENHRY, CDR2 SYGVKD. This chain's CDR3 is CAISEMGGTSGTDTQYF. The CDR3 DNA follows: TGTGCCATCAGTGAGATGGGTGGGACTAGCGGCACAGATACGCAGTATTTT.

The chain joins TRBV16 to TRBJ1-2; TRBD1 might be the D (5 bases). Trimming cost V 1 base and J 2 bases, with 23 bases left between them. CDR3 length: 19 residues. Germline loops: CDR1 KGHSY, CDR2 FQNENV. CDR3 DNA sequence: TGTGCCAGCAGCCAATTAGCAATTTCGCGCGACAGAGAAAACTATGGCTACACCTTC. It is translated as CASSQLAISRDRENYGYTF.

This chain connects TRBV19 to TRBJ2-1; TRBD2 matches at 10 bases. The CDR3 totals 15 residues. From germline, CDR1 is LNHDA and CDR2 SQIVND (reference sequence). V trimming: 1 base; J trimming: 9 bases; junction bases outside the gene matches: 6. Here the CDR3 reads CASSIGVAGGTEQFF. For the CDR3, the DNA is TGTGCCAGTAGTATAGGCGTAGCGGGAGGTACTGAGCAGTTCTTC. Supplemented by reference TRBV19 and TRBJ2-1, the full variable domain reads DGGITQSPKYLFRKEGQNVTLSCEQNLNHDAMYWYRQDPGQGLRLIYYSQIVNDFQKGDIAEGYSVSREKKESFPLTVTSAQKNPTAFYLCASSIGVAGGTEQFFGPGTRLTVL.

The chain uses TRBV10-3 and TRBJ2-5; D remains unclear. V lost 3 bases to trimming and J lost 0 bases, with 11 bases between them. This CDR3 region has 15 residues. Per germline, CDR1 ENHRY and CDR2 SYGVKD. The CDR3 bases are TGTGCCATCAGTGATGGGCGCAGGTACCAAGAGACCCAGTACTTC. Amino acids: CAISDGRRYQETQYF.